The rows below give T cell receptor beta chains drawn from one sample of a study of T cell repertoires in cytomegalovirus infection. Their recognized antigens are unknown. TCRdb called the reads again in MiXCR, with one record for every CDR3 protein. The data hold more than 90,000 distinct CDR3 sequences, with roughly a tenth observed a single time. Sequencing used PBMCs, sequenced either directly or after in vitro stimulation (not recorded which). The source is a human donor in good health (CMV status not recorded). Some clones in this sample may be carry-over from other donors' samples. The CDR3 runs from the conserved cysteine through the conserved F or W. The order of the fields is CDR3 protein, CDR3 DNA, V gene, clone size, J gene, D gene. D genes are given only for firm matches. Clone sizes are given selectively: once, few, many, or a class where the clone is expanded.

CDR3aa: CASRTTGPQFF
CDR3nt: TGTGCCAGCAGGACTACAGGACCCCAGTTCTTC
v_gene: TRBV7-6
abundance: few
j_gene: TRBJ2-1
d_gene: .

CDR3aa: CSASNWIAGSRGEQFF
CDR3nt: TGCAGTGCTAGCAATTGGATAGCGGGAAGCAGGGGTGAGCAGTTCTTC
v_gene: TRBV20-1
abundance: .
j_gene: TRBJ2-1
d_gene: TRBD2

CDR3aa: CASSLDRGEKLFF
CDR3nt: TGTGCTAGCAGCTTAGACAGGGGTGAAAAACTGTTTTTT
v_gene: TRBV7-7
abundance: medium-sized
j_gene: TRBJ1-4
d_gene: TRBD1

CDR3aa: CSAGGTNYGYTF
CDR3nt: TGCAGCGCGGGAGGAACTAACTATGGCTACACCTTC
v_gene: TRBV29-1
abundance: .
j_gene: TRBJ1-2
d_gene: .

CDR3aa: CASSLWGQSQETQYF
CDR3nt: TGTGCCAGCAGCTTGTGGGGACAGTCACAAGAGACCCAGTACTTC
v_gene: TRBV7-8
abundance: many
j_gene: TRBJ2-5
d_gene: TRBD1

CDR3aa: CASSSTGESLRETQYF
CDR3nt: TGCGCCAGCAGCTCCACAGGGGAAAGTTTACGAGAGACCCAGTACTTC
v_gene: TRBV4-1
abundance: many
j_gene: TRBJ2-5
d_gene: TRBD1

CDR3aa: CASSLEKGANYGYTF
CDR3nt: TGTGCCAGCAGCTTAGAGAAAGGGGCTAACTATGGCTACACCTTC
v_gene: TRBV7-2
abundance: many
j_gene: TRBJ1-2
d_gene: .

CDR3aa: CSAGGRSETQYF
CDR3nt: TGCAGTGCGGGCGGGAGATCAGAGACCCAGTACTTC
v_gene: TRBV20-1
abundance: .
j_gene: TRBJ2-5
d_gene: TRBD2

CDR3aa: CASSLERLSPTQYF
CDR3nt: TGTGCCAGCAGCTTAGAGCGTTTAAGCCCGACCCAGTACTTC
v_gene: TRBV7-8
abundance: many
j_gene: TRBJ2-5
d_gene: .

CDR3aa: CASSLADGRGETQYF
CDR3nt: TGTGCCAGCAGCTTAGCGGATGGCAGGGGCGAGACCCAGTACTTC
v_gene: TRBV7-6
abundance: many
j_gene: TRBJ2-5
d_gene: .

CDR3aa: CASSLPFLVAGVRQETQYF
CDR3nt: TGTGCCAGCAGCCTCCCTTTCTTGGTAGCGGGAGTAAGGCAAGAGACCCAGTACTTC
v_gene: TRBV7-6
abundance: many
j_gene: TRBJ2-5
d_gene: TRBD2

CDR3aa: CASSALAGGGNEQFF
CDR3nt: TGTGCCAGCAGTGCGCTAGCGGGAGGTGGTAATGAGCAGTTCTTC
v_gene: TRBV6-5
abundance: .
j_gene: TRBJ2-1
d_gene: TRBD2

CDR3aa: CASSLDPGQNTEAFF
CDR3nt: TGTGCCAGCAGTCTCGACCCAGGACAGAACACTGAAGCTTTCTTT
v_gene: TRBV7-2
abundance: many
j_gene: TRBJ1-1
d_gene: .

CDR3aa: CASSPQLAGVGGGKVNEQFF
CDR3nt: TGTGCCAGCAGTCCGCAACTAGCGGGAGTCGGAGGAGGTAAAGTAAATGAGCAGTTCTTC
v_gene: TRBV27
abundance: many
j_gene: TRBJ2-1
d_gene: TRBD2

CDR3aa: CASSPGQENEKLFF
CDR3nt: TGTGCCAGCAGCCCGGGACAGGAAAATGAAAAACTGTTTTTT
v_gene: TRBV7-9
abundance: .
j_gene: TRBJ1-4
d_gene: TRBD1

CDR3aa: CASSLVGEENSPLHF
CDR3nt: TGTGCCAGCAGCTTAGTGGGGGAGGAAAATTCACCCCTCCACTTT
v_gene: TRBV7-9
abundance: few
j_gene: TRBJ1-6
d_gene: .

CDR3aa: CASSPQGREAGNTIYF
CDR3nt: TGTGCCAGCAGCCCCCAGGGGAGAGAAGCTGGAAACACCATATATTTT
v_gene: TRBV7-2
abundance: many
j_gene: TRBJ1-3
d_gene: .

CDR3aa: CASRARLSSYNEQFF
CDR3nt: TGTGCCAGCAGGGCTAGGCTGAGCTCCTACAATGAGCAGTTCTTC
v_gene: TRBV5-4
abundance: many
j_gene: TRBJ2-1
d_gene: .

CDR3aa: CASSSRQISQPQHF
CDR3nt: TGTGCCAGCAGTTCGCGACAGATCAGCCAGCCCCAGCATTTT
v_gene: TRBV6-2/TRBV6-3
abundance: .
j_gene: TRBJ1-5
d_gene: .

CDR3aa: CSALSQISYEQYF
CDR3nt: TGCAGTGCGTTGTCGCAGATCTCCTACGAGCAGTACTTC
v_gene: TRBV20-1
abundance: few
j_gene: TRBJ2-7
d_gene: .

CDR3aa: CASSPGPGGETQYF
CDR3nt: TGTGCCAGCTCACCGGGGCCGGGAGGAGAGACCCAGTACTTC
v_gene: TRBV18
abundance: few
j_gene: TRBJ2-5
d_gene: TRBD2

CDR3aa: CASRRLAGVTDTQYF
CDR3nt: TGTGCCAGCAGGCGTTTGGCGGGAGTAACAGATACGCAGTATTTT
v_gene: TRBV7-8
abundance: many
j_gene: TRBJ2-3
d_gene: TRBD2

CDR3aa: CASSQQDSPTSYGYTF
CDR3nt: TGCGCCAGCAGCCAACAGGACAGCCCGACGAGCTATGGCTACACCTTC
v_gene: TRBV4-3
abundance: .
j_gene: TRBJ1-2
d_gene: .

CDR3aa: CASSPGGGGNTEAFF
CDR3nt: TGTGCCAGCAGTCCCGGGGGGGGGGGCAACACTGAAGCTTTCTTT
v_gene: TRBV6-5
abundance: .
j_gene: TRBJ1-1
d_gene: .

CDR3aa: CASTPGLAGHIQYF
CDR3nt: TGTGCCAGCACTCCGGGACTAGCGGGACACATTCAGTACTTC
v_gene: TRBV27
abundance: once
j_gene: TRBJ2-4
d_gene: TRBD2

CDR3aa: CATSDLSVGEQFF
CDR3nt: TGTGCCACCAGTGATTTGAGCGTGGGTGAGCAGTTCTTC
v_gene: TRBV24-1
abundance: many
j_gene: TRBJ2-1
d_gene: .

CDR3aa: CASSLRGFRETQYF
CDR3nt: TGTGCCAGCAGCTTGAGAGGGTTTAGGGAGACCCAGTACTTC
v_gene: TRBV5-6
abundance: few
j_gene: TRBJ2-5
d_gene: .

CDR3aa: CASSYGGAGTLSQPQHF
CDR3nt: TGTGCCAGCAGTTATGGTGGGGCAGGGACCTTAAGTCAGCCCCAGCATTTT
v_gene: TRBV6-6
abundance: many
j_gene: TRBJ1-5
d_gene: .

CDR3aa: CASSQDLMVSDTEAFF
CDR3nt: TGCGCCAGCAGCCAAGACTTAATGGTCAGCGACACTGAAGCTTTCTTT
v_gene: TRBV4-3
abundance: once
j_gene: TRBJ1-1
d_gene: .

CDR3aa: CSVSGLLNTEAFF
CDR3nt: TGCAGCGTTTCGGGACTGCTGAACACTGAAGCTTTCTTT
v_gene: TRBV29-1
abundance: .
j_gene: TRBJ1-1
d_gene: .

CDR3aa: CASSWTRGRGTEAFF
CDR3nt: TGTGCCAGCAGCTGGACGAGGGGGCGCGGAACTGAAGCTTTCTTT
v_gene: TRBV7-9
abundance: .
j_gene: TRBJ1-1
d_gene: TRBD1

CDR3aa: CASRPNQGRAYEQYF
CDR3nt: TGTGCCAGCAGACCAAATCAGGGTCGGGCCTACGAGCAGTACTTC
v_gene: TRBV6-8
abundance: few
j_gene: TRBJ2-7
d_gene: .

CDR3aa: CASSLGWLAGGTDTQYF
CDR3nt: TGTGCCAGCAGTTTAGGCTGGCTAGCGGGCGGCACAGATACGCAGTATTTT
v_gene: TRBV12-3/TRBV12-4
abundance: .
j_gene: TRBJ2-3
d_gene: TRBD2

CDR3aa: CASSSGYTQYF
CDR3nt: TGTGCCAGCAGTTCAGGGTATACGCAGTATTTT
v_gene: TRBV6-6
abundance: .
j_gene: TRBJ2-3
d_gene: .

CDR3aa: CASSPAPGDGGETQYF
CDR3nt: TGTGCCAGCAGTCCAGCTCCGGGGGATGGAGGAGAGACCCAGTACTTC
v_gene: TRBV12-3/TRBV12-4
abundance: once
j_gene: TRBJ2-5
d_gene: .

CDR3aa: CASSGVNSPLHF
CDR3nt: TGTGCCAGCAGTGGGGTCAATTCACCCCTCCACTTT
v_gene: TRBV12-3/TRBV12-4
abundance: few
j_gene: TRBJ1-6
d_gene: .

CDR3aa: CASSPMGQGTNTEAFF
CDR3nt: TGTGCCAGCAGTCCAATGGGGCAGGGGACGAACACTGAAGCTTTCTTT
v_gene: TRBV7-9
abundance: many
j_gene: TRBJ1-1
d_gene: .

CDR3aa: CSVEQGLGEQYF
CDR3nt: TGCAGCGTTGAACAGGGGTTGGGCGAGCAGTACTTC
v_gene: TRBV29-1
abundance: .
j_gene: TRBJ2-7
d_gene: .

CDR3aa: CSARRGLAGVIDTQYF
CDR3nt: TGCAGTGCTAGAAGGGGACTAGCCGGAGTTATTGATACGCAGTATTTT
v_gene: TRBV20-1
abundance: .
j_gene: TRBJ2-3
d_gene: TRBD2

CDR3aa: CAISLGSSGANVLTF
CDR3nt: TGTGCCATCAGTTTGGGTAGCTCTGGGGCCAACGTCCTGACTTTC
v_gene: TRBV12-3/TRBV12-4
abundance: .
j_gene: TRBJ2-6
d_gene: .

CDR3aa: CASSRDNSPLHF
CDR3nt: TGTGCCAGCAGTCGAGATAATTCACCCCTCCACTTT
v_gene: TRBV7-2
abundance: .
j_gene: TRBJ1-6
d_gene: .

CDR3aa: CASSPRQRTDTQYF
CDR3nt: TGTGCCAGCAGTCCCCGACAACGCACAGATACGCAGTATTTT
v_gene: TRBV27
abundance: few
j_gene: TRBJ2-3
d_gene: .

CDR3aa: CASSGGRAGISYNEQFF
CDR3nt: TGTGCCAGTAGTGGAGGAAGAGCGGGAATCTCCTACAATGAGCAGTTCTTC
v_gene: TRBV19
abundance: few
j_gene: TRBJ2-1
d_gene: TRBD2

CDR3aa: CATSRGIEGSDYGYTF
CDR3nt: TGTGCCACCAGCAGAGGAATCGAGGGCTCGGACTATGGCTACACCTTC
v_gene: TRBV15
abundance: few
j_gene: TRBJ1-2
d_gene: .

CDR3aa: CASSAGATTDTQYF
CDR3nt: TGTGCCAGCAGCGCGGGGGCGACCACAGATACGCAGTATTTT
v_gene: TRBV7-6
abundance: many
j_gene: TRBJ2-3
d_gene: .

CDR3aa: CASSPPSGPYNEQFF
CDR3nt: TGTGCCAGCAGCCCACCTAGCGGGCCCTACAATGAGCAGTTCTTC
v_gene: TRBV5-4
abundance: few
j_gene: TRBJ2-1
d_gene: TRBD2

CDR3aa: CASSPRGKNEQFF
CDR3nt: TGTGCCAGCAGTCCTAGGGGGAAAAATGAGCAGTTCTTC
v_gene: TRBV25-1
abundance: many
j_gene: TRBJ2-1
d_gene: .

CDR3aa: CASRPSRGQETQYF
CDR3nt: TGTGCCAGCAGACCTTCCAGGGGGCAAGAGACCCAGTACTTC
v_gene: TRBV7-2
abundance: many
j_gene: TRBJ2-5
d_gene: TRBD1

CDR3aa: CASSHGSGYETQYF
CDR3nt: TGTGCCAGCAGTCATGGTAGCGGTTATGAGACCCAGTACTTC
v_gene: TRBV7-2
abundance: .
j_gene: TRBJ2-5
d_gene: .

CDR3aa: CASSRGGGTQYF
CDR3nt: TGTGCCAGCAGTCGGGGTGGGGGGACCCAGTACTTC
v_gene: TRBV7-6
abundance: once
j_gene: TRBJ2-5
d_gene: .